The T cell receptor (beta chain) described here comes from a study of blood T cells in healthy people across ages. Germline V gene lookup returns CDR1 LGHDT and CDR2 YNNKEL (reference sequence). The CDR3 length is 14 residues. The germline V and J ends were trimmed by 0 bases and 6 bases, with 12 bases remaining between them. Then a second PCR, running roughly 7 to 11 cycles, was carried out with a sample-barcoded 5' primer and a J-beta primer mix. TCRdb reanalysed the 5' RACE reads using MiXCR and keeps one entry per CDR3 protein. The table lists 1,800,000 or so distinct CDR3 sequences, about two fifths of them singletons, with roughly 23% in the top ten.

This chain uses TRBV3-1 with TRBJ2-7, with D possibly being TRBD1 (5 bases). The source is a human donor in good health. Sequencing was performed on blood. CDR3 DNA: TGTGCCAGCAGCCAAGATGCGACAACAGGCGAGCAGTACTTC. This codes for CASSQDATTGEQYF.